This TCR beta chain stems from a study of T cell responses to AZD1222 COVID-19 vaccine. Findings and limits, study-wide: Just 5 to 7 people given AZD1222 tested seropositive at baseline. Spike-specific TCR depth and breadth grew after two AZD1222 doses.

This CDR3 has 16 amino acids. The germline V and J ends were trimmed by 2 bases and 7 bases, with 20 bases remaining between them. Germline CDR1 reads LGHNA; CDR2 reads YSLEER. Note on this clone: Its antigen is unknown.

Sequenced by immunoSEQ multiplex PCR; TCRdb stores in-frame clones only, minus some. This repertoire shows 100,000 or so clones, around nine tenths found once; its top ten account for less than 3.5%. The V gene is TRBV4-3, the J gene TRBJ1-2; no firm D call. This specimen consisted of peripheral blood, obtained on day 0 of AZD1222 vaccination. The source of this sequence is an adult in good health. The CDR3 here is CASSQSGGNTWGGYTF. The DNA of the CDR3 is TGCGCCAGCAGCCAATCCGGCGGGAATACCTGGGGTGGCTACACCTTC.